The source of this T cell receptor (beta chain) is a study of identical twins. In the case of this clonotype: Its antigen is currently unknown.

TCRdb re-called the 5' RACE reads through MiXCR, storing one row per CDR3 protein. In the table there are about 550,000 distinct CDR3 sequences, 20% to 25% of which are singletons. The CDR3 is made up of 16 amino acids. V gave up 6 bases and J gave up 1 base, with 16 bases separating them. Findings and caveats of the study: Cross-sectional statistics underpinned the conclusions; the same donors were not followed. Out-of-frame TCR alpha sharing observed in monozygotic twins exceeded model estimates. Out-of-frame alpha sequences common to twins were enriched for low generation probability.

The same sample was also used in a study of yellow fever vaccine responses in identical twins.

The chain has TRBV12-3 or TRBV12-4 and TRBJ2-1; a possible D gene is TRBD2 (6 bases). Sequencing used CD4+ T cells sorted from blood. This sequence originates from a woman younger than 35 in good health. As DNA, the CDR3 is TGTGCCAGCAGCCCTATTAGCGGTGGATCCTACAATGAGCAGTTCTTC. This codes for CASSPISGGSYNEQFF.